Following are 15 T cell receptor beta chains from one sample sequenced in a study of T cell responses to AZD1222 COVID-19 vaccine. Sequencing was performed with immunoSEQ multiplex PCR; in TCRdb, only in-frame clones are kept and a portion is missing. This table holds about 73,000 clones, approximately 88% found once. The source was peripheral blood, collected on day 0 of AZD1222 vaccination. These receptors were collected from an adult in good health.

The chain links TRBV3-1 (or the pseudogene TRBV3-2) to TRBJ2-1; D may be TRBD1 (6 bases). Germline assignment: CDR1 LGHDT and CDR2 YNNKEL (reference sequence). V was pared by 1 base and J by 5 bases, with 9 bases between. The CDR3 has 14 residues. The CDR3 DNA reads TGTGCCAGCAGCCAAGCGGACAGAGACAATGAGCAGTTCTTC. This codes for CASSQADRDNEQFF.

The gene calls are TRBV7-2 and TRBJ2-7; tentative D call: TRBD1 (6 bases). The germline V gene encodes CDR1 SGHTA and CDR2 FQGNSA. Deletions cut 2 bases from V and 7 bases from J, with 21 bases between. The CDR3 is made up of 16 amino acids. In DNA, the CDR3 is TGTGCCAGCAGCTTACCTAGGGACACAGCCTACGTAGAGCAGTACTTC. This encodes CASSLPRDTAYVEQYF.

This chain connects TRBV5-1 to TRBJ2-5, with D unresolved. The ends were cut back, 1 base at V and 5 bases at J, with 9 bases in the middle. The CDR3 loop spans 13 amino acids. Per germline, CDR1 SGHRS and CDR2 YFSETQ. CDR3 sequence reads: CASSLRIAETQYF. The DNA of the CDR3 is TGCGCCAGCAGCTTGAGAATTGCGGAGACCCAGTACTTC.

This clone was seen a single time. The chain employs TRBV11-1 and TRBJ1-1; D not resolved. The CDR3 is 11 residues long. The germline gives CDR1 SGHAT, CDR2 FQDESV (reference sequence). Trimming took off 8 bases at V and 6 bases at J, with 10 bases between the two ends. DNA of the CDR3: TGTGCCAGCGAGAAGGTCGCTGAAGCTTTCTTT. Translated, it gives CASEKVAEAFF. The complete variable domain, with remaining parts taken from reference TRBV11-1 and TRBJ1-1, reads EAEVAQSPRYKITEKSQAVAFWCDPISGHATLYWYRQILGQGPELLVQFQDESVVDDSQLPKDRFSAERLKGVDSTLKIQPAELGDSAMYLCASEKVAEAFFGQGTRLTVV.

V and J are TRBV21-1 and TRBJ2-5; TRBD2 is the table's D call and was not checked against the DNA. TRBV21-1 is deemed a pseudogene. CDR3 size: 17 residues. In DNA form, the CDR3 reads TGTGCCAGCAGCAAAGATGTGGCTAGCGGACAACAAGAGACCCAGTACTTC. Its translation: CASSKDVASGQQETQYF.

The chain has TRBV7-2 and TRBJ1-2; 7 bases line up with TRBD1. V dropped 4 bases and J dropped 4; count of bases not matched to a gene: 9. Germline V CDR1 and CDR2: SGHTA, FQGNSA. This CDR3 is 15 amino acids long. CDR3 bases: TGTGCCAGCAGCTCCTCCGGACAGGCTTCCTATGGCTACACCTTC. Translated: CASSSSGQASYGYTF.

The chain has TRBV27 and TRBJ2-1; tentatively, D is TRBD1 or TRBD2 (5 bases each). The CDR3 spans 15 residues. Between the trimmed V and J ends, which lost 0 bases and 4 bases, there was a span of 10 bases. The germline V gene has CDR1 MNHEY and CDR2 SMNVEV (reference sequence). CDR3 DNA sequence: TGTGCCAGCAGTTTATCCAGGGAGCGATACAATGAGCAGTTCTTC. It yields the protein CASSLSRERYNEQFF.

The chain couples TRBV27 to TRBJ2-1, with 9 nucleotides matching TRBD1. Germline V gives CDR1 MNHEY, CDR2 SMNVEV (reference sequence). This CDR3 spans 15 amino acids. Trimming took 6 bases from V and 8 from J; bases not matched to a gene: 11. CDR3 nucleotides: TGTGCCAGCAGCTCCGGGACAGGGACGATCGATGAGCAGTTCTTC. Protein sequence: CASSSGTGTIDEQFF.

The V gene is TRBV28, the J gene TRBJ2-1, with a tentative D call TRBD1 (6 bases). V was pared by 8 bases and J by 8 bases, with 19 bases between. Germline V gene lookup returns CDR1 MDHEN and CDR2 SYDVKM. The CDR3 extends over 14 amino acids. The DNA for the CDR3 is TGTGCCAGCCGGGACATCCGGACCGTAGATGAGCAGTTCTTC. Residues: CASRDIRTVDEQFF.

V gene TRBV19 combines with J gene TRBJ2-7; the match to TRBD2 covers 8 bases. This CDR3 contains 15 residues. The junction had 11 bases not matched to a gene; V was cut back by 5 bases and J by 5 bases. CDR1 is LNHDA and CDR2 is SQIVND in the germline V gene (reference sequence). CDR3 in DNA: TGTGCCAGTAGTGTCTCCTCGGGACTAGGGGACGAGCAGTACTTC. The encoded protein is CASSVSSGLGDEQYF.

The chain is built from TRBV5-6 and TRBJ1-6; weak D call: TRBD1 (6 bases). The CDR3 extends over 11 amino acids. The germline gives CDR1 SGHDT, CDR2 YYEEEE. The ends were cut back, 2 bases at V and 12 bases at J, with 6 bases in the middle. This CDR3 is CASSLQGPLHF. DNA for the CDR3: TGTGCCAGCAGCTTACAGGGACCCCTCCACTTT. Supplemented by reference TRBV5-6 and TRBJ1-6, the full variable domain reads DAGVTQSPTHLIKTRGQQVTLRCSPKSGHDTVSWYQQALGQGPQFIFQYYEEEERQRGNFPDRFSGHQFPNYSSELNVNALLLGDSALYLCASSLQGPLHFGNGTRLTVT.

The chain uses TRBV19 and TRBJ1-1, with a tentative D call TRBD1 (5 bases). Per germline, CDR1 LNHDA and CDR2 SQIVND (reference sequence). The V and J ends lost 6 bases and 6 bases respectively, with 17 bases between them. CDR3 length: 14 residues. The CDR3 spells CASSSPRQRPEAFF. The CDR3 nucleotides read TGTGCCAGTAGCTCCCCCCGACAGAGACCTGAAGCTTTCTTT.

Here the CDR3 DNA reads TGTGCCAGCAGTTACGGGGGGGCCGGTAACTATGGCTACACCTTC. Translated: CASSYGGAGNYGYTF. The chain is built from TRBV6-2 or TRBV6-3 and TRBJ1-2, with D possibly being TRBD1 (6 bases). This CDR3 is 15 amino acids long. With 2 bases removed from V and 1 base from J, the gap between germline ends came to 11 bases. CDR1 and CDR2 (germline): MNHEY, SVGEGT.

This sequence joins TRBV10-3 and TRBJ1-4; TRBD1 might be the D (6 bases). The germline gives CDR1 ENHRY, CDR2 SYGVKD. The V end lost 10 bases, the J end lost 10 bases, and 19 bases lay between the germline ends. CDR3 length equals 13 residues. CDR3: CATSGADGGKLFF. CDR3 nucleotides: TGTGCCACCTCAGGGGCCGATGGAGGAAAACTGTTTTTT.

The chain combines TRBV30 with TRBJ1-4, with D hard to call. Germline loops: CDR1 GTSNPN, CDR2 SVGIG (reference sequence). The length of the CDR3 is 12 residues. Trimming removed 0 bases from V and 10 bases from J, with 9 bases in between. DNA of the CDR3: TGTGCCTGGAGTGTGACCGAGGCAAAACTGTTTTTT. Translated, it gives CAWSVTEAKLFF.